This paragraph reports one TCR beta chain. Its antigen remains unidentified. One end of the junction is discordant with germline, which a read error may explain. The assay was run at deep level. Using immunoSEQ multiplex PCR, the repertoire was profiled, and TCRdb retains in-frame clones only, with some absent. In the table there are about a million clones, roughly 72% of which are singletons. The sample is drawn from a study of shared clonotypes between healthy human individuals. Whole-study results and caveats: Generally, naive subsets came out with larger estimated richness than memory subsets.

Healthy HIV-negative adults with no recent acute infections or vaccinations were recruited as donors. The sample taken for sequencing was memory CD4+ T cells sorted from blood. Documented subset: CD45RA-negative fraction. This receptor was taken from a man aged 18 to 29 in good health.

CDR3 protein: CASSPRTGHIKDF. The CDR3 DNA reads TGTGCCAGCAGCCCCCGGACAGGCCATATCAAGGATTTT. The chain uses TRBV7-8 and TRBJ2-3, with 7 bases aligning to TRBD1. CDR3 length: 13 residues. The germline gives CDR1 SGHVS, CDR2 FQNEAQ.